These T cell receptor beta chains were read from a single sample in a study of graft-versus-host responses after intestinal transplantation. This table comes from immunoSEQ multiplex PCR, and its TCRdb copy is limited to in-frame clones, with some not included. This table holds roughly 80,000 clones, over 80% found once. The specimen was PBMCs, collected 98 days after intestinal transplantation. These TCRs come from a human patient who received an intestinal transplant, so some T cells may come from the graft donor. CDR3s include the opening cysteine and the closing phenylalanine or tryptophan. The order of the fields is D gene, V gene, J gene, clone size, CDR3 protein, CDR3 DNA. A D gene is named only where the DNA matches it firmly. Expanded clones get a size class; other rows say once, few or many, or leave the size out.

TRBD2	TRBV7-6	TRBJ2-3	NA	CASSHYLAGGPDTQYF	TGTGCCAGCAGCCACTATCTAGCGGGGGGGCCAGATACGCAGTATTTT
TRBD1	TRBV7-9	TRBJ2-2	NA	CASSWGQASGELFF	TGTGCCAGCAGCTGGGGACAGGCGTCCGGGGAGCTGTTTTTT
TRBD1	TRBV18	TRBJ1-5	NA	CASSPVGQGYNQPQHF	TGTGCCAGCTCACCCGTGGGACAGGGGTACAATCAGCCCCAGCATTTT
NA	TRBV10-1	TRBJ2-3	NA	CASRDSGFPTDTQYF	TGCGCCAGCAGAGACTCGGGGTTCCCCACAGATACGCAGTATTTT
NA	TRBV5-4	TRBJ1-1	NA	CASSTPGQNTEAFF	TGTGCCAGCAGCACACCGGGCCAGAACACTGAAGCTTTCTTT
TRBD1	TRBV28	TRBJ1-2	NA	CASSSPGGVEFGYTF	TGTGCCAGCAGTTCCCCAGGGGGTGTGGAGTTTGGCTACACCTTC
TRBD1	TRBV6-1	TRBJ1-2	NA	CASSEETGAYGYTF	TGTGCCAGCAGTGAAGAGACAGGGGCGTATGGCTACACCTTC
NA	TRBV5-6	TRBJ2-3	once	CASSPTVASTDTQYF	TGTGCCAGCAGCCCAACCGTGGCGAGCACAGATACGCAGTATTTT
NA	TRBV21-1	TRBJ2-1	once	CASSKDGQPYRWGNEQFF	TGTGCCAGCAGCAAAGATGGGCAGCCGTATAGGTGGGGCAATGAGCAGTTCTTC
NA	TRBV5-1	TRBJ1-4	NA	CASSFGSATNEKLFF	TGCGCCAGCAGTTTTGGCTCGGCAACTAATGAAAAACTGTTTTTT
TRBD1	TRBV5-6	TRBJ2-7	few	CASSTGTGDYEQYF	TGTGCCAGCAGCACCGGGACAGGGGACTACGAGCAGTACTTC
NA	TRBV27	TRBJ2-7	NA	CASSNRGQKNYEQYF	TGTGCCAGCAGTAACCGGGGGCAGAAGAACTACGAGCAGTACTTC
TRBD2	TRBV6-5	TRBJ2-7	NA	CASSIASGEQYF	TGTGCCAGCAGTATAGCTAGCGGGGAGCAGTACTTC
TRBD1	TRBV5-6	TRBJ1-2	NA	CASSLGQGQYYGYTF	TGTGCCAGCAGCTTGGGACAGGGACAGTATTATGGCTACACCTTC
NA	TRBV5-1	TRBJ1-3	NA	CASSPEGFSGNTIYF	TGCGCCAGCAGCCCGGAGGGATTCTCTGGAAACACCATATATTTT
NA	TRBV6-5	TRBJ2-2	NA	CASGIEFDRRGELFF	TGTGCCAGCGGGATTGAATTCGATCGGAGGGGGGAGCTGTTTTTT
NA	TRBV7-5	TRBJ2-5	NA	CASSRGGQPEGTQYF	TGTGCCAGCAGCCGGGGGGGTCAGCCCGAAGGGACCCAGTACTTC
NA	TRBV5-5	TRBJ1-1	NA	CASSRDWTTVNTEAFF	TGTGCCAGCAGTCGCGACTGGACAACGGTGAACACTGAAGCTTTCTTT
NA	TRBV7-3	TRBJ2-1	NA	CASSLRSYSFF	TGTGCCAGCAGCTTACGGAGTTACTCGTTCTTC
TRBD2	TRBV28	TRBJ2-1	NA	CASSDPGLAVNYNEQFF	TGTGCCAGCAGTGACCCTGGACTAGCGGTTAACTACAATGAGCAGTTCTTC
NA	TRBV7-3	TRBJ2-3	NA	CASSPWGAVTDTQYF	TGTGCCAGCAGCCCCTGGGGGGCCGTCACAGATACGCAGTATTTT
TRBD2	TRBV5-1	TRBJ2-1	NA	CASSLGGGRARDEQFF	TGCGCCAGCAGCTTGGGAGGCGGGAGGGCCCGGGATGAGCAGTTCTTC
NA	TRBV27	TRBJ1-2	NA	CASKIIGSANYGYTF	TGTGCCAGCAAGATCATTGGGTCAGCTAACTATGGCTACACCTTC
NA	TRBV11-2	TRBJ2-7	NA	CASSLDRRQYEQYF	TGTGCCAGCAGCTTAGATCGAAGGCAGTACGAGCAGTACTTC
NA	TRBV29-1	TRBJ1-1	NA	CSVQEVTEAFF	TGCAGCGTGCAGGAGGTCACTGAAGCTTTCTTT
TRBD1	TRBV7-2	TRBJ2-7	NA	CASSWDRGHWEQYF	TGTGCCAGCAGCTGGGACAGGGGGCATTGGGAGCAGTACTTC
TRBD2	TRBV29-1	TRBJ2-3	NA	CSGTSGRHTDTQYF	TGCAGCGGGACTAGCGGGAGACACACAGATACGCAGTATTTT
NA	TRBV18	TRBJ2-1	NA	CASSPQANRVNNEQFF	TGTGCCAGCTCACCCCAGGCTAACAGGGTGAACAATGAGCAGTTCTTC
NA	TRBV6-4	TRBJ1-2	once	CASSDGRERPGYTF	TGTGCCAGCAGTGACGGCAGGGAGCGACCTGGCTACACCTTC
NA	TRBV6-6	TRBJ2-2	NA	CASSYYRWTGELFF	TGTGCCAGCAGTTACTACAGGTGGACCGGGGAGCTGTTTTTT
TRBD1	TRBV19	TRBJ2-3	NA	CATLDRSTDTQYF	TGTGCCACCCTGGACAGGAGCACAGATACGCAGTATTTT
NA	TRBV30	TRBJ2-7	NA	CAWSSVRAYLEQYF	TGTGCCTGGAGTAGCGTCCGAGCGTACCTCGAGCAGTACTTC
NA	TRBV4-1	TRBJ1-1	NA	CASSQGPVNTEAFF	TGCGCCAGCAGCCAGGGACCGGTGAACACTGAAGCTTTCTTT
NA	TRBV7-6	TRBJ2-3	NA	CASSLVWGDTQYF	TGTGCCAGCAGCTTAGTCTGGGGCGATACGCAGTATTTT
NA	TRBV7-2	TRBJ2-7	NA	CASSQNRVGSSYEQYF	TGTGCCAGCAGCCAGAACAGGGTTGGCTCATCCTACGAGCAGTACTTC
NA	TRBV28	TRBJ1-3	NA	CASSLGVNTIYF	TGTGCCAGCAGTTTAGGGGTAAACACCATATATTTT
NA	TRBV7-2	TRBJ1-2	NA	CASSLMQDGYTF	TGTGCCAGCAGCTTAATGCAGGATGGCTACACCTTC
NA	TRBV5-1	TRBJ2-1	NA	CASSGRGRSSYNEQFF	TGCGCCAGCAGCGGGAGGGGGCGAAGCTCCTACAATGAGCAGTTCTTC
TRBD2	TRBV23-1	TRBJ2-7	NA	CASSLRTSGPYEQYF	TGCGCCAGCAGTCTCCGGACTAGCGGTCCCTACGAGCAGTACTTC
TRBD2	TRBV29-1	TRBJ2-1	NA	CSLTSGHTYNEQFF	TGCAGCCTAACTAGCGGGCATACCTACAATGAGCAGTTCTTC
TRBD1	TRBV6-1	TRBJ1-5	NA	CASSPTGGSNQPQHF	TGTGCCAGCAGCCCGACAGGGGGTAGCAATCAGCCCCAGCATTTT
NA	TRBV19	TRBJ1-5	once	CASIPDGSNQPQHF	TGTGCCAGTATCCCCGACGGCAGCAATCAGCCCCAGCATTTT
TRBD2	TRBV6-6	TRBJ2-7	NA	CASRWTSGTGEWYF	TGTGCCAGCAGGTGGACTAGCGGGACTGGGGAGTGGTACTTC
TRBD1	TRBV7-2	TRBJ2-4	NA	CASSLGQGAENLQYF	TGTGCCAGCAGCTTAGGACAGGGGGCCGAAAACCTTCAGTACTTC
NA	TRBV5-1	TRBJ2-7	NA	CASSFGTVLGSYEQYF	TGCGCCAGCAGCTTTGGGACGGTCCTGGGGTCCTACGAGCAGTACTTC
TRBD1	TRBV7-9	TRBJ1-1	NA	CASSPPLTGRGTEAFF	TGTGCCAGCAGCCCACCTCTGACAGGGAGGGGCACTGAAGCTTTCTTT
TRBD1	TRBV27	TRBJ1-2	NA	CASTAQGGGYTF	TGTGCCAGCACGGCCCAGGGGGGTGGCTACACCTTC
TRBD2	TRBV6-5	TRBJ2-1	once	CASSYVSGANEQFF	TGTGCCAGCAGTTACGTTAGCGGGGCGAATGAGCAGTTCTTC
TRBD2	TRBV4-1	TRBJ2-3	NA	CASSLIAGGTDTQYF	TGCGCCAGCAGCCTCATAGCGGGGGGCACAGATACGCAGTATTTT
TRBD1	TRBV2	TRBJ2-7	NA	CASSALQGSAPYEQYF	TGTGCCAGCAGTGCCCTACAGGGGTCCGCACCTTACGAGCAGTACTTC
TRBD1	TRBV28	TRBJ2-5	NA	CASSLTGGGETQYF	TGTGCCAGCAGTTTGACAGGGGGCGGGGAGACCCAGTACTTC
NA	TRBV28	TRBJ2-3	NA	CASSPFEGITDTQYF	TGTGCCAGCAGTCCCTTTGAGGGGATCACAGATACGCAGTATTTT
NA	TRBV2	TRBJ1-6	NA	CASSEEYNSPLHF	TGTGCCAGCAGTGAAGAATATAATTCACCCCTCCACTTT
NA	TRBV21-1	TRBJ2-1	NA	CASSKVGSRRHNEQFF	TGTGCCAGCAGCAAAGTTGGCAGCCGACGGCACAATGAGCAGTTCTTC
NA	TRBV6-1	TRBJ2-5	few	CASSEETQYF	TGTGCCAGCAGTGAAGAGACCCAGTACTTC
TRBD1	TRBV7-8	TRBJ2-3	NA	CASSFPGQGKAGESTDTQYF	TGTGCCAGCAGCTTCCCGGGACAGGGGAAAGCGGGGGAAAGCACAGATACGCAGTATTTT
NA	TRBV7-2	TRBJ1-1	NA	CASSFLSTEAFF	TGTGCCAGCAGCTTCCTTTCTACTGAAGCTTTCTTT
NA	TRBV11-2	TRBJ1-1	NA	CASWGSPLDTEAFF	TGTGCCAGCTGGGGTAGCCCGTTGGACACTGAAGCTTTCTTT
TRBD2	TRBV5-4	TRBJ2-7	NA	CASSRPSGGFYEQYF	TGTGCCAGCAGCCGCCCTAGCGGGGGGTTCTACGAGCAGTACTTC
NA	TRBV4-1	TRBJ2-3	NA	CASSQRWDIDTQYF	TGCGCCAGCAGCCAAAGGTGGGATATAGATACGCAGTATTTT